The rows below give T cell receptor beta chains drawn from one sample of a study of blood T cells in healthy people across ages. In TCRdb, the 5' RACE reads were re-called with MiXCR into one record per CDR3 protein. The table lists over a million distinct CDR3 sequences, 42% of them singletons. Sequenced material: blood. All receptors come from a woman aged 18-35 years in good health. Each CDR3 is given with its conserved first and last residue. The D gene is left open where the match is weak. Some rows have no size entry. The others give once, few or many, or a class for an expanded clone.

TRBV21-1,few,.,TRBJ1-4,CASTPQRAGAEKLFF,TGTGCCAGCACTCCCCAAAGGGCAGGGGCAGAAAAACTGTTTTTT
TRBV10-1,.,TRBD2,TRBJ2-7,CASSPNAGAREQYF,TGCGCCAGCAGTCCCAACGCGGGAGCTCGCGAGCAGTACTTC
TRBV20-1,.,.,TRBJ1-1,CSASLVGRVAEAFF,TGCAGTGCTAGTCTGGTGGGAAGGGTCGCTGAAGCTTTCTTT
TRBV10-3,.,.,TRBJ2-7,CAISVQGVDEQYF,TGTGCCATCAGTGTACAGGGTGTCGACGAGCAGTACTTC
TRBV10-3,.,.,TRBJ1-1,CAISEEVPDTHAFF,TGTGCCATCAGTGAGGAAGTCCCCGACACCCATGCTTTCTTT
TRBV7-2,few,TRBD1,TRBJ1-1,CASSPRTGLMNTEAFF,TGTGCCAGCAGCCCACGGACAGGGCTCATGAACACTGAAGCTTTCTTT
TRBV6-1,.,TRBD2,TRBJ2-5,CASSLWTSGGVRETQYF,TGTGCCAGCAGTCTGTGGACTAGCGGGGGAGTCCGAGAGACCCAGTACTTC
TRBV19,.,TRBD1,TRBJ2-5,CASRTGQGETQYF,TGTGCCAGTCGGACAGGGCAGGGAGAGACCCAGTACTTC
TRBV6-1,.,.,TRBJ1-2,CASSELQVAYGYTF,TGTGCCAGCAGTGAGTTACAGGTAGCCTATGGCTACACCTTC
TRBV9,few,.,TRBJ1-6,CASSVGVGSPLHF,TGTGCCAGCAGCGTAGGAGTAGGGTCACCCCTCCACTTT
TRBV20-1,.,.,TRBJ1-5,CSARDQGGVANQPQHF,TGCAGTGCTAGAGATCAAGGCGGAGTAGCTAATCAGCCCCAGCATTTT
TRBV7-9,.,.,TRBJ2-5,CASSLARVQETQYF,TGTGCCAGCAGCTTAGCGCGGGTGCAAGAGACCCAGTACTTC
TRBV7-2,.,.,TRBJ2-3,CASSPPPALDTQYF,TGTGCCAGCAGCCCCCCCCCGGCGTTGGATACGCAGTATTTT
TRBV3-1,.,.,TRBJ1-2,CASSLANGYRYTF,TGTGCCAGCAGCCTGGCGAACGGCTACCGCTACACCTTC
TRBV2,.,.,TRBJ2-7,CASNGGPPYEQYF,TGTGCCAGCAACGGGGGGCCCCCCTACGAGCAGTACTTC
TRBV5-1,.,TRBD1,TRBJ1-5,CASSPGRAGGDQPQHF,TGCGCCAGCAGTCCCGGTCGGGCAGGGGGGGATCAGCCCCAGCATTTT
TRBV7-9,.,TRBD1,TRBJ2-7,CAGSQGGQGPWEQYF,TGTGCCGGCAGTCAGGGGGGACAGGGGCCCTGGGAGCAGTACTTC
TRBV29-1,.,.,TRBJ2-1,CSTRDVDEQFF,TGCAGCACCCGGGACGTCGATGAGCAGTTCTTC
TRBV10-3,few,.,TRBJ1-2,CAISEGAQVPFYGYTF,TGTGCCATCAGTGAGGGGGCCCAGGTACCCTTCTATGGCTACACCTTC
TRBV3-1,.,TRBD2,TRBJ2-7,CASSQLLAAHYEQYF,TGTGCCAGCAGCCAGCTACTAGCGGCCCACTACGAGCAGTACTTC
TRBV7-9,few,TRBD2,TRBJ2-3,CASSLDASGSTDTQYF,TGTGCCAGCAGCTTAGACGCTAGCGGGAGCACAGATACGCAGTATTTT
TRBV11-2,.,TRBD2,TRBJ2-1,CASSPGLAGGLWSPGNEQFF,TGTGCCAGCAGCCCAGGACTAGCGGGAGGGCTTTGGAGCCCTGGGAATGAGCAGTTCTTC
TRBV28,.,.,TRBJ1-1,CASSPGGFGAFF,TGTGCCAGCAGCCCGGGGGGCTTCGGAGCTTTCTTT
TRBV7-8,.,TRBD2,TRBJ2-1,CASSGSGGTYNEQFF,TGTGCCAGCAGCGGGAGCGGGGGGACCTACAATGAGCAGTTCTTC
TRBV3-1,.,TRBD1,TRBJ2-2,CASSRDSLTGELFF,TGTGCCAGCAGCCGGGACAGCCTTACCGGGGAGCTGTTTTTT